This is a list of T cell receptor beta chains from one sample in a study of response to subunit inactivated influenza vaccine. A single record per CDR3 protein comes from TCRdb applying MiXCR to the RT-PCR reads. The profile shows hundreds of thousands of distinct CDR3 sequences, 14% of them singletons. The sample here was PBMCs from blood, taken around two weeks before vaccination. The receptor set was obtained from a man in his fifties or sixties who received an inactivated influenza vaccine. Both conserved end residues are part of each CDR3. The D gene is left open where the match is weak. Clone sizes are given selectively: once, few, many, or a class where the clone is expanded.

TRBD2,TRBV28,TRBJ2-1,few,CASNLLAGQYNEQFF,TGTGCCAGCAACCTACTAGCGGGACAATACAATGAGCAGTTCTTC
NA,TRBV4-3,TRBJ2-3,few,CASSQRRHQDTQYF,TGCGCCAGCAGCCAACGTCGTCATCAAGATACGCAGTATTTT
NA,TRBV10-1,TRBJ2-5,once,CASSESRWETQYF,TGCGCCAGCAGTGAGTCAAGATGGGAGACCCAGTACTTC
NA,TRBV5-1,TRBJ2-1,few,CASSAGPMGEQFF,TGCGCCAGCAGCGCGGGGCCCATGGGGGAGCAGTTCTTC
NA,TRBV12-3/TRBV12-4,TRBJ1-1,NA,CASSPGTGGITEAFF,TGTGCCAGCAGTCCCGGGACGGGAGGGATCACTGAAGCTTTCTTT
TRBD2,TRBV5-1,TRBJ2-2,few,CASSLDSSGVSGELFF,TGCGCCAGCAGCTTGGACTCTAGCGGGGTGTCCGGGGAGCTGTTTTTT
TRBD1,TRBV29-1,TRBJ1-5,many,CSVSDRGGNQPQHF,TGCAGCGTTTCGGACAGGGGGGGAAATCAGCCCCAGCATTTT
TRBD2,TRBV5-6,TRBJ2-7,many,CASSATGTRSYEQYF,TGTGCCAGCAGCGCGACCGGGACTAGGAGCTACGAGCAGTACTTC
NA,TRBV7-2,TRBJ2-7,few,CASSLLGGRSLYEQYF,TGTGCCAGCAGCCTACTGGGGGGAAGATCACTCTACGAGCAGTACTTC
TRBD2,TRBV5-1,TRBJ2-1,NA,CASRPSGGLELAQFF,TGCGCCAGCAGGCCTAGCGGGGGTTTAGAATTGGCGCAGTTCTTC
NA,TRBV12-3/TRBV12-4,TRBJ1-2,many,CASSFNWYGYTF,TGTGCCAGCAGTTTTAACTGGTATGGCTACACCTTC
NA,TRBV29-1,TRBJ2-5,few,CSVDPPGVETQYF,TGCAGCGTTGACCCACCGGGGGTAGAGACCCAGTACTTC
TRBD1,TRBV10-3,TRBJ2-7,few,CAISVDRGSYEQYF,TGTGCCATCAGTGTGGACAGGGGCTCCTACGAGCAGTACTTC
TRBD1,TRBV6-5,TRBJ2-2,few,CASSYDRGRSGELFF,TGTGCCAGCAGTTACGACAGGGGGCGGTCCGGGGAGCTGTTTTTT
NA,TRBV14,TRBJ2-1,few,CASSHVGGPGRNEQFF,TGTGCCAGCAGCCATGTGGGGGGCCCCGGTAGGAATGAGCAGTTCTTC